The next 22 T cell receptor beta chains were all read from a single sample in a study of blood T cell repertoires in COVID-19. Here immunoSEQ multiplex PCR was the method, and the copy in TCRdb shows in-frame clones only, minus some. Here the sample spans more than 100,000 clones, roughly 84% being singletons. Specimen: peripheral blood. The receptors stem from a woman in her twenties or thirties who had recovered from COVID-19.

This sequence joins TRBV7-9 and TRBJ2-1, with a tentative D call TRBD2 (6 bases). Germline lookup yields CDR1 SEHNR and CDR2 FQNEAQ (reference sequence). This CDR3 is built from 14 residues. With 5 bases removed from V and 9 bases from J, the gap between germline ends came to 17 bases. This chain's CDR3 is CASSHGLPLGEQFF. CDR3 DNA: TGTGCCAGCAGCCACGGACTACCTTTGGGTGAGCAGTTCTTC.

The chain has TRBV11-2 and TRBJ2-7; possible D gene TRBD1, 7 bases. The ends were cut back, 4 bases at V and 3 bases at J, with 16 bases in the middle. Germline CDR1 and CDR2: SGHAT and FQNNGV. This CDR3 is built from 15 residues. For the CDR3, the DNA is TGTGCCAGCAGCTCCCCCCGACAGGGAGGCTACGAGCAGTACTTC. It yields the protein CASSSPRQGGYEQYF.

Only a few counts were recorded for this clone. The rearrangement uses TRBV6-5 and TRBJ2-3; 10 bases are shared with TRBD2. This CDR3 contains 14 residues. V shed 6 bases and J 9 bases; nucleotides not matched to a gene: 9. Germline CDR1 reads MNHEY; CDR2 reads SVGAGI. DNA for the CDR3: TGTGCCAGCAGCCACGTCAGCGGGGGGGAGACGCAGTATTTT. Translation: CASSHVSGGETQYF.

This chain connects TRBV7-9 to TRBJ2-1; 12 bases agree with TRBD2. Germline CDR1 is SEHNR and CDR2 is FQNEAQ (reference sequence). The CDR3 contains 15 residues. J was trimmed by 6 bases and V by 5 bases; bases with no gene match: 5. In DNA form, the CDR3 reads TGTGCCAGCAGCGCACTAGCGGGGGGAGGCAATGAGCAGTTCTTC. It translates to CASSALAGGGNEQFF.

This clone was observed a few times. The chain joins TRBV5-4 to TRBJ1-4; 8 bases are a match to TRBD1. The CDR3 consists of 15 residues. Germline V gives CDR1 SGHNT, CDR2 YYREEE (reference sequence). V shed 3 bases and J 6 bases; nucleotides not matched to a gene: 7. CDR3 nucleotide sequence: TGTGCCAGCAGCTCAAAACAGGGGGTAGATGAAAAACTGTTTTTT. Translation: CASSSKQGVDEKLFF.

The chain combines TRBV12-3 or TRBV12-4 with TRBJ1-2; a weak D match, TRBD1 (6 bases). V was trimmed by 6 bases and J by 4 bases, leaving 9 bases between them. The CDR3 length is 12 residues. The CDR3 protein is CASRVGGYGYTF. DNA of the CDR3: TGTGCCAGCAGAGTAGGGGGCTATGGCTACACCTTC.

The rearrangement uses TRBV5-1 and TRBJ2-1; 11 nucleotides line up with TRBD2. Germline-derived CDR1 and CDR2 are SGHRS and YFSETQ. V trimming: 4 bases; J trimming: 4 bases; junction bases outside the gene matches: 4. This CDR3 contains 15 residues. In nucleotides, the CDR3 is TGCGCCAGCAGCATCCGGACTAGCGGGTACAATGAGCAGTTCTTC. Its protein is CASSIRTSGYNEQFF. Filled out from reference TRBV5-1 and TRBJ2-1, the complete variable domain reads KAGVTQTPRYLIKTRGQQVTLSCSPISGHRSVSWYQQTPGQGLQFLFEYFSETQRNKGNFPGRFSGRQFSNSRSEMNVSTLELGDSALYLCASSIRTSGYNEQFFGPGTRLTVL.

This sequence joins TRBV11-2 and TRBJ2-3; D is undetermined. V lost 5 bases and J lost 3, with 6 bases in between. Germline CDR1 reads SGHAT; CDR2 reads FQNNGV. The CDR3 totals 12 residues. CDR3 nucleotide sequence: TGTGCCAGCAGCCCGTATACAGATACGCAGTATTTT. Its protein product is CASSPYTDTQYF.

The chain's CDR3 is CASRADRSTVGEKLFF. DNA of the CDR3: TGTGCCAGCAGGGCCGACAGGTCTACCGTAGGTGAAAAACTGTTTTTT. The V and J genes are TRBV27 and TRBJ1-4; a weak D match, TRBD1 (6 bases). CDR3 length equals 16 residues. Trimming left V 6 bases short and J 7 bases short, with 21 bases between. Per germline, CDR1 MNHEY and CDR2 SMNVEV (reference sequence).

This rearrangement joins TRBV11-2 to TRBJ1-2; 10 nucleotides agree with TRBD1. With V trimmed by 5 bases and J by 6 bases, 9 bases remained unmatched. Germline CDR1 reads SGHAT; CDR2 reads FQNNGV. This CDR3 has 15 amino acids. The CDR3 DNA follows: TGTGCCAGCAGCCTCATTACGACAGGGGGCGATGGCTACACCTTC. As protein: CASSLITTGGDGYTF.

Only one count was recorded for this clone. The J gene is TRBJ2-1, the V gene TRBV9; 10 bases match TRBD2. The germline CDR1 and CDR2 sequences are SGDLS and YYNGEE. CDR3 length: 16 residues. V gave up 4 bases and J gave up 3 bases; unmatched junction bases: 7. The CDR3 reads CASSQPTSGLYNEQFF. CDR3 bases: TGTGCCAGCAGCCAACCGACTAGCGGGCTCTACAATGAGCAGTTCTTC. Full variable domain (outside the CDR3, taken from reference TRBV9 and TRBJ2-1): DSGVTQTPKHLITATGQRVTLRCSPRSGDLSVYWYQQSLDQGLQFLIQYYNGEERAKGNILERFSAQQFPDLHSELNLSSLELGDSALYFCASSQPTSGLYNEQFFGPGTRLTVL.

The chain employs TRBV4-1 and TRBJ2-7, with 8 bases identical to TRBD2. There are 15 residues in the CDR3. After removal of 1 base from V and 6 bases from J, the junction contained 8 bases not matched to a gene. Germline CDR1 and CDR2: MGHRA and YSYEKL. CDR3 protein: CASSQVYLAGGEQYF. The CDR3 bases are TGCGCCAGCAGCCAAGTGTATCTGGCGGGGGGCGAGCAGTACTTC.

This clone was observed a single time. This chain uses TRBV5-1 with TRBJ2-7; TRBD1 is a possible D gene (6 bases). The CDR3 extends over 14 amino acids. CDR1 and CDR2 (germline): SGHRS, YFSETQ. With 2 bases removed from V and 5 bases from J, the gap between germline ends came to 14 bases. The CDR3, as DNA: TGCGCCAGCAGCTTCGGAGGCACAGGGAACGAGCAGTACTTC. Translated, it gives CASSFGGTGNEQYF. The variable domain in full, completed from reference TRBV5-1 and TRBJ2-7, reads KAGVTQTPRYLIKTRGQQVTLSCSPISGHRSVSWYQQTPGQGLQFLFEYFSETQRNKGNFPGRFSGRQFSNSRSEMNVSTLELGDSALYLCASSFGGTGNEQYFGPGTRLTVT.

V is TRBV6-5 and J is TRBJ1-1, with D unclear. The CDR3 runs 12 residues. The V end lost 4 bases, the J end lost 4 bases, and 7 bases lay between the germline ends. From germline, CDR1 is MNHEY and CDR2 SVGAGI. CDR3 region: CASSFGPTEAFF. The CDR3 DNA reads TGTGCCAGCAGTTTTGGCCCCACTGAAGCTTTCTTT.

The rearrangement uses TRBV6-5 and TRBJ1-2; TRBD1 matches 7 bases. V was pared by 10 bases and J by 4 bases, with 9 bases of the junction left unmatched. CDR3 size: 13 residues. Germline V lookup: CDR1 MNHEY, CDR2 SVGAGI. This CDR3 is CATRDSRIYGYTF. DNA for the CDR3: TGTGCCACCCGGGACAGCAGAATCTATGGCTACACCTTC.

The V and J genes are TRBV19 and TRBJ2-1; 8 bases line up with TRBD1. V was clipped by 5 bases and J by 5 bases; unmatched bases: 8. The CDR3 runs to 15 residues. Germline lookup yields CDR1 LNHDA and CDR2 SQIVND (reference sequence). Here the CDR3 reads CASSAGQGTHNEQFF. As DNA, the CDR3 is TGTGCCAGTAGTGCCGGACAGGGAACGCACAATGAGCAGTTCTTC.

Here the CDR3 reads CASSSIRDRLTGDYGYTF. CDR3 nucleotide sequence: TGTGCCAGCAGCTCCATCCGGGACAGGCTAACTGGGGACTATGGCTACACCTTC. The rearrangement uses TRBV5-4 and TRBJ1-2; 8 nucleotides align to TRBD1. V shed 3 bases, J shed 3 bases, and the junction held 16 bases outside the gene matches. The CDR3 has 18 amino acids. Germline V gene lookup returns CDR1 SGHNT and CDR2 YYREEE (reference sequence).

To note about this clone: One end of the junction fails to match germline, which may point to a read error. V is TRBV7-7 and J is TRBJ1-1, with D perhaps TRBD1 (5 bases). The CDR3 has 15 amino acids. The germline V gene encodes CDR1 SSHAT and CDR2 FNYEAQ (reference sequence). This chain's CDR3 is CASSSLGGVWTEAFF. The CDR3 coding sequence is TGTGCTAGCAGCTCCTTAGGAGGGGTATGGACTGAAGCTTTCTTT.

A single count supports this clone. CDR3 DNA sequence: TGTGCCAGCAGTTGGACAGAAGGGGTCGAGACCCAGTACTTC. Translating it yields CASSWTEGVETQYF. V gene TRBV6-5 combines with J gene TRBJ2-5, with D tentatively TRBD1 (6 bases). V lost 4 bases and J 5 bases, leaving 14 bases between the germline ends. The CDR3 runs to 14 residues. Germline CDR1 is MNHEY and CDR2 is SVGAGI.

The V gene is TRBV15, the J gene TRBJ2-6, with a weak D call TRBD2 (6 bases). The CDR3 runs 15 residues. Germline V gene lookup returns CDR1 LNHNV and CDR2 YYDKDF (reference sequence). V was cut by 6 bases and J by 0 bases, with 9 bases left in between. The CDR3 nucleotides read TGTGCCACCAGTAGCGGTAGCTCTGGGGCCAACGTCCTGACTTTC. It is translated as CATSSGSSGANVLTF.

The chain combines TRBV5-6 with TRBJ1-1, with 7 bases identical to TRBD1. With 1 base clipped from V and 7 bases from J, the junction kept 7 bases outside the gene matches. Per the germline V gene, CDR1 is SGHDT and CDR2 is YYEEEE. The CDR3 sequence is 14 residues long. For the CDR3, the DNA is TGTGCCAGCAGCTTGTATAGGGGGCGAGGTGAAGCTTTCTTT. This encodes CASSLYRGRGEAFF.

This sequence joins TRBV6-5 and TRBJ2-7; 7 positions match TRBD2. V dropped 2 bases and J dropped 9; count of bases not matched to a gene: 13. Germline V CDR1 and CDR2: MNHEY, SVGAGI. This CDR3 has 15 residues. The CDR3 here is CASSYGEGSGLGQYF. The CDR3, as DNA: TGTGCCAGCAGTTACGGGGAGGGCAGTGGCTTGGGGCAGTACTTC.